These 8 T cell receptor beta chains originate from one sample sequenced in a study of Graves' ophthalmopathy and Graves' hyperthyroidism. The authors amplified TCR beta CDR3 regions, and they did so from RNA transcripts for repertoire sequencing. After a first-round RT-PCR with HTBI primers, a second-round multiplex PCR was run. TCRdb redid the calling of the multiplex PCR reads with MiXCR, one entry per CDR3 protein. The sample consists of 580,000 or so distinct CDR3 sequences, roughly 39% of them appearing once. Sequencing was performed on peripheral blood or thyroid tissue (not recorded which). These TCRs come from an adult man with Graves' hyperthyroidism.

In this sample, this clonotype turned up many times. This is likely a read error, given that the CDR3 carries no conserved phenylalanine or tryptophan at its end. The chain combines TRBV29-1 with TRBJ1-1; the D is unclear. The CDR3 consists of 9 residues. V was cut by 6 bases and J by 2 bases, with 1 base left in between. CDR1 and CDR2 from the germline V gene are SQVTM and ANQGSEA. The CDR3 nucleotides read TGCAGCGTAAACACTGAAGCTTTCCTT. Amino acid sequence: CSVNTEAFL.

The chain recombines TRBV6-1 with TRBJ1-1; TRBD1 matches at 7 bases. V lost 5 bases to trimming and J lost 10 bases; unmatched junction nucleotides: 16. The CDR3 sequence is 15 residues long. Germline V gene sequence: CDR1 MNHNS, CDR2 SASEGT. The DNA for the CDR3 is TGTGCCAGCAGTTACTCCCGCTACAGACAGGGTCGAGCTTTCTTT. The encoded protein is CASSYSRYRQGRAFF.

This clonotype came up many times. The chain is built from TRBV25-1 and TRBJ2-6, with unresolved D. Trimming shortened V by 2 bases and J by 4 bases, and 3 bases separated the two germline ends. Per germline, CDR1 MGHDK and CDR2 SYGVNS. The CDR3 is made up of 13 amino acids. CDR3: CASSEMGANVLTF. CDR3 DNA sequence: TGTGCCAGCAGTGAAATGGGGGCCAACGTCCTGACTTTC.

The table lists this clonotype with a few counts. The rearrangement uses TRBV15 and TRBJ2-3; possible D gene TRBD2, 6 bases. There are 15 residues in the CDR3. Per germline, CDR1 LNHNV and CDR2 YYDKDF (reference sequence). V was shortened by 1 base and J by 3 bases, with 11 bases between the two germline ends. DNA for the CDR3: TGTGCCACCAGCAGAGGAATTAGCGGTACAGATACGCAGTATTTT. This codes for CATSRGISGTDTQYF.

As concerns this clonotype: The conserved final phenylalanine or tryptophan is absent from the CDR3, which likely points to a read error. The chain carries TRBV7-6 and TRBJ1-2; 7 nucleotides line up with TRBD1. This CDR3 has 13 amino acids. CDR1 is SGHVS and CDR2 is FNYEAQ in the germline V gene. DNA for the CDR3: TGTGCTAGCAGCTTAGGCTTGACAGGGAGCTACACCCTC. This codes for CASSLGLTGSYTL.

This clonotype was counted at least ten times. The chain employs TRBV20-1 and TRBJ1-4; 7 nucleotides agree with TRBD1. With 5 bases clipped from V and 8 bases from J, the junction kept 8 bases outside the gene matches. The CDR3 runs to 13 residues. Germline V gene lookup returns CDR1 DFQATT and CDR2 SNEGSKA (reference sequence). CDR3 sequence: CSARQGGIEKLFF. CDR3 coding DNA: TGCAGTGCTCGACAAGGGGGCATCGAAAAACTGTTTTTT.

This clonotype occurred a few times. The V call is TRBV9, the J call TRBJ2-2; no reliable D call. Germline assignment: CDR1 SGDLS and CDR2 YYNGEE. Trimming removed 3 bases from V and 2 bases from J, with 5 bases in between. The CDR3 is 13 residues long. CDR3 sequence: CASSGFNTGELFF. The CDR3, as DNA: TGTGCCAGCAGCGGATTTAACACCGGGGAGCTGTTTTTT.

In DNA form, the CDR3 reads TGCAGCAGCTGGCGGGCCCTCAGCTACGAGCAGTACTTC. It translates to CSSWRALSYEQYF. The genes are TRBV29-1 and TRBJ2-7; a weak D match, TRBD2 (5 bases). Looked up from germline, CDR1 is SQVTM and CDR2 is ANQGSEA. This CDR3 has 13 amino acids. V lost 8 bases and J lost 3, with 17 bases in between.